The clone carrying this T cell receptor beta chain was recorded a few times. This record comes from a study of blood T cell repertoires in COVID-19. Study background: The study drew acute and convalescent COVID-19 samples from the United States, Italy and Spain. Sample material is recorded as cDNA or gDNA derived from T cells, B-cell-depleted T cells, or PBMCs.

Per the authors' pipeline: Estimates of nucleated cell counts were drawn from the amplification of reference gene primers. Produced via immunoSEQ multiplex PCR; TCRdb's table is partial and in-frame only. The V and J calls and the clone size are those of that table, but D and trimming were determined from the DNA. Found here are 150,000 to 200,000 clones, about 86% of them singletons; the top ten hold roughly 0.95%. The sequence was obtained from a young man with acute or convalescent COVID-19. Sample: peripheral blood.

The DNA of the CDR3 is TGTGCCAGCAGCTTGGTAGCGGACCTCTCCTACGAGCAGTACTTC. This codes for CASSLVADLSYEQYF. The chain links TRBV5-8 to TRBJ2-7; maybe TRBD2 (6 bases). V dropped 0 bases and J dropped 0 bases, with 10 bases sitting between them. Germline V gives CDR1 SGHTS, CDR2 YDEGEE. The CDR3 covers 15 residues.